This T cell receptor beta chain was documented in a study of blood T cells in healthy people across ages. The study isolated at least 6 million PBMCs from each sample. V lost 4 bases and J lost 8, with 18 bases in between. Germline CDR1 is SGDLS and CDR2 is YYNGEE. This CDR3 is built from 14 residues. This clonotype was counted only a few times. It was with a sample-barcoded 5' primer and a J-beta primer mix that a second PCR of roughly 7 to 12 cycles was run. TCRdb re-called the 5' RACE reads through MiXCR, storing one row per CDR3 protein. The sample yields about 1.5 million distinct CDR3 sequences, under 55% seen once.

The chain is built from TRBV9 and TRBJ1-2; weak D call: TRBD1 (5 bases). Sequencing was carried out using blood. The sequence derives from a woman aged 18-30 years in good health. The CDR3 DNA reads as TGTGCCAGCAGCCCGCCGGGGGTGGTAAGCGGCTACACCTTC. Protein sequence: CASSPPGVVSGYTF.